The 24 T cell receptor beta chains listed next were all sequenced from one sample in a study of CD8 T cells in ankylosing spondylitis. From the 5' RACE reads, TCRdb called clonotypes with MiXCR, one entry per CDR3 protein. In the table there are under 250,000 distinct CDR3 sequences, 8% to 10% of which are singletons. The specimen was blood, either unsorted or a sorted T cell fraction (not recorded which). Receptors were obtained from a female donor with ankylosing spondylitis or in good health (not recorded which).

V is TRBV7-9 and J is TRBJ1-1; D is undetermined. The V gene's germline CDR1 is SEHNR and CDR2 FQNEAQ (reference sequence). Trimming took 4 bases from V and 10 from J, leaving 13 bases between them. CDR3 length: 12 amino acids. For the CDR3, the DNA is TGTGCCAGCAGCTCCGACTCTCGGGGAGCTTTCTTT. It encodes CASSSDSRGAFF.

This clonotype occurred many times. The chain links TRBV4-3 to TRBJ1-1; unclear D gene. CDR3 length: 15 amino acids. Per germline, CDR1 LGHNA and CDR2 YSLEER. The V end was cut by 5 bases, the J end by 3 bases, with 16 bases between. CDR3 nucleotides: TGCGCCAGCAGCAGCTATGGGCAGCCTGACACTGAAGCTTTCTTT. Translated, it gives CASSSYGQPDTEAFF.

This clonotype was seen ten or more times. The chain recombines TRBV5-1 with TRBJ2-2; 7 nucleotides agree with TRBD2. The trim removed 0 bases at V and 3 bases at J, leaving 5 bases unmatched. CDR1 SGHRS and CDR2 YFSETQ come from the germline V gene. CDR3 length: 16 amino acids. This chain's CDR3 is CASSLERGGDTGELFF. In DNA, the CDR3 is TGCGCCAGCAGCTTGGAACGGGGAGGGGACACCGGGGAGCTGTTTTTT.

The chain combines TRBV29-1 with TRBJ2-3; either TRBD1 or TRBD2 may fit D (6 bases each). The CDR3 sequence is 20 residues long. Germline V gene sequence: CDR1 SQVTM, CDR2 ANQGSEA. The V end lost 7 bases, the J end lost 5 bases, and 37 bases lay between the germline ends. As DNA, the CDR3 is TGCAGCGGCAGAGGGAGGACAGTAGCGAAGGGCGTATCACTGGGAGATACGCAGTATTTT. Translating gives CSGRGRTVAKGVSLGDTQYF.

This clonotype has only a few counts. DNA of the CDR3: TGTGCCACCTCGAGGGGGCCGGCTTTTGGGAATGAGCAGTTCTTC. Its translation: CATSRGPAFGNEQFF. The V gene is TRBV24-1, the J gene TRBJ2-1; 7 bases match TRBD1. CDR1 and CDR2 from the germline V gene are KGHDR and SFDVKD. CDR3 length: 15 amino acids. J lost 7 bases, V lost 9 bases, and 14 bases had no gene match.

Ten or more counts support this clonotype. The chain couples TRBV3-1 to TRBJ2-2; TRBD2 aligns across 8 bases. CDR3 length: 12 amino acids. Unmatched junction bases numbered 1, after V lost 6 bases and J lost 7 bases. Germline V gives CDR1 LGHDT, CDR2 YNNKEL (reference sequence). CDR3 loop: CASRAGVGELFF. The CDR3 nucleotides are TGTGCCAGCAGAGCGGGGGTCGGGGAGCTGTTTTTT.

This clonotype was counted many times. The V and J genes are TRBV9 and TRBJ2-3; D is possibly TRBD2 (6 bases). The CDR3 extends over 16 amino acids. V was shortened by 0 bases and J by 4 bases, with 15 bases between the two germline ends. Per the germline V gene, CDR1 is SGDLS and CDR2 is YYNGEE. DNA of the CDR3: TGTGCCAGCAGCGTAGGATTCGGGAGTACGGCAGATACGCAGTATTTT. This translates into CASSVGFGSTADTQYF.

The count of this clonotype is one. This clone may be a read error of a much larger clone one base away. V gene TRBV7-9 combines with J gene TRBJ2-3; D is uncertain. The CDR3 loop spans 15 amino acids. Germline CDR1 is SEHNR and CDR2 is FQNEAQ (reference sequence). DNA of the CDR3: TGTGCCCGCAGCTTAACTCGGCAGCGAGCAGATACGCAGTATTTT. Amino acid sequence: CARSLTRQRADTQYF.

This clonotype was detected only a few times. V gene TRBV6-5 combines with J gene TRBJ1-2, with D possibly TRBD1 on 6 matching bases. Trimming took off 5 bases at V and 9 bases at J, with 13 bases between the two ends. The CDR3 is made up of 12 amino acids. Per the germline V gene, CDR1 is MNHEY and CDR2 is SVGAGI. The CDR3 loop is CASSTGSSSYTF. For the CDR3, the DNA is TGTGCCAGCAGTACAGGGAGTTCCAGCTACACCTTC.

The table lists this clonotype with many counts. V usage is TRBV20-1 and J usage is TRBJ1-1; unclear D gene. V was clipped by 4 bases and J by 0 bases, with 6 bases between them. The CDR3 length is 12 residues. CDR1 and CDR2 (germline): DFQATT, SNEGSKA (reference sequence). CDR3 protein: CSANTVNTEAFF. The CDR3 DNA reads TGCAGTGCTAACACAGTGAACACTGAAGCTTTCTTT.

Note on this clonotype: Just one base apart from a much larger clone, this may be a read error. The chain carries TRBV9 and TRBJ2-3; a possible D gene is TRBD2 (5 bases). The CDR3 has 13 amino acids. Germline loops: CDR1 SGDLS, CDR2 YYNGEE. The CDR3 loop reads CAGSPGVRDTQYF. The CDR3 DNA reads TGTGCCGGCAGCCCCGGGGTCCGGGATACGCAGTATTTT.

In its sample, this clonotype was seen many times. The CDR3 coding sequence is TGCGCCAGCAGCCCAATAGGGACAACAGGGCAGTACTTC. It translates to CASSPIGTTGQYF. The chain links TRBV5-1 to TRBJ2-7, with D possibly matching TRBD1 (6 bases). Germline V gene lookup returns CDR1 SGHRS and CDR2 YFSETQ. Trimming stripped 4 bases from V and 9 bases from J, with 17 bases between. The CDR3 sequence is 13 residues long.

This clonotype was found many times. The rearrangement links TRBV20-1 to TRBJ1-5; perhaps TRBD1 as D (5 bases). Germline CDR1 reads DFQATT; CDR2 reads SNEGSKA (reference sequence). This CDR3 is built from 13 residues. V lost 5 bases and J 1 base, leaving 9 bases between the germline ends. Here the CDR3 reads CSAGRDSNQPQHF. The CDR3 bases are TGCAGTGCTGGACGGGACAGCAATCAGCCCCAGCATTTT.

This clonotype was recorded at least ten times. The rearrangement links TRBV6-2 or TRBV6-3 to TRBJ2-2; D could derive from TRBD1 or TRBD2 (5 bases each). Per germline, CDR1 MNHEY and CDR2 SVGEGT. There are 14 residues in the CDR3. V was clipped by 8 bases and J by 6 bases, with 16 bases between them. The CDR3 DNA follows: TGTGCCAGCTGCCGGACGAGGGGCGCCGGGGAGCTGTTTTTT. This codes for CASCRTRGAGELFF.

This clonotype was picked up many times. The CDR3 coding sequence is TGTGCCAGCAGCCCCGCGGGACACCCTTACGAGCAGTACTTC. Residues: CASSPAGHPYEQYF. The chain is built from TRBV9 and TRBJ2-7, with D perhaps TRBD1 or TRBD2 (6 bases each). The V gene lost 4 bases and the J gene lost 4 bases, with 15 bases spanning the gap. The CDR3 loop spans 14 amino acids. CDR1 is SGDLS, CDR2 YYNGEE, per germline.

This clonotype came up many times. The rearrangement joins TRBV19 to TRBJ2-7; 13 positions agree with TRBD2. This CDR3 has 14 residues. Trimming cost V 7 bases and J 8 bases; bases outside gene matches: 8. Germline V gives CDR1 LNHDA, CDR2 SQIVND (reference sequence). The CDR3 loop reads CASTAGLAGSKQYF. The DNA for the CDR3 is TGTGCCAGTACAGCGGGACTAGCGGGATCCAAGCAGTACTTC.

This clonotype has at least ten counts. As DNA, the CDR3 is TGTGCCAGCAGCCAAGGGCGGTCGGATAATTCACCCCTCCACTTT. This gives the protein CASSQGRSDNSPLHF. The chain uses TRBV3-1 and TRBJ1-6; the D is unclear. The V end lost 1 base, the J end lost 5 bases, and 9 bases lay between the germline ends. Germline V gene lookup returns CDR1 LGHDT and CDR2 YNNKEL (reference sequence). This CDR3 is 15 amino acids long.

This clonotype has ten or more counts. The chain carries TRBV24-1 and TRBJ2-7, with D tentatively TRBD1 (6 bases). Trimming took off 2 bases at V and 6 bases at J, with 10 bases between the two ends. This CDR3 is 13 amino acids long. The V gene's germline CDR1 is KGHDR and CDR2 SFDVKD. The CDR3 sequence is CATSDSSTGEQYF. The CDR3 nucleotides are TGTGCCACCAGTGATTCCTCGACAGGCGAGCAGTACTTC.

This clonotype came up many times. V gene TRBV29-1 combines with J gene TRBJ1-1; D may be TRBD1 (5 bases). Trimming removed 6 bases at V and 3 bases at J, with 23 bases between. The CDR3 totals 16 residues. The germline gives CDR1 SQVTM, CDR2 ANQGSEA. CDR3 in DNA: TGCAGCGTCCGGACATCTCCGACGGGTGTTTACACTGAAGCTTTCTTT. Encoded protein: CSVRTSPTGVYTEAFF.

This clonotype has at least ten counts. The chain uses TRBV10-3 and TRBJ1-2; 7 bases align to TRBD1. The CDR3 extends over 14 amino acids. The germline V gene encodes CDR1 ENHRY and CDR2 SYGVKD. V lost 1 base to trimming and J lost 3 bases; unmatched junction nucleotides: 2. The DNA for the CDR3 is TGTGCCATCAGTGAGTATGGGACAGACTATGGCTACACCTTC. Translation gives CAISEYGTDYGYTF.

This clonotype was seen at least ten times. This chain uses TRBV13 with TRBJ2-7; 11 nucleotides agree with TRBD2. The V gene's germline CDR1 is PRHDT and CDR2 FYEKMQ (reference sequence). The junction had 7 bases not matched to a gene; V was cut back by 6 bases and J by 6 bases. This CDR3 is 14 amino acids long. For the CDR3, the DNA is TGTGCCAGCAGAAAACTAGCGGGAGAGTCCGAGCAGTACTTC. Translation gives CASRKLAGESEQYF.

In its sample, this clonotype was seen many times. This rearrangement joins TRBV6-5 to TRBJ2-7, with D unresolved. V gave up 3 bases and J gave up 0 bases, with 6 bases separating them. CDR3 size: 13 residues. CDR1 is MNHEY and CDR2 is SVGAGI in the germline V gene. The CDR3 region has the DNA TGTGCCAGCAGTTATACGACCTCCTACGAGCAGTACTTC. It is translated as CASSYTTSYEQYF.

This clonotype was picked up many times. The gene calls are TRBV6-1 and TRBJ2-4; a possible D gene is TRBD2 (6 bases). The V end lost 8 bases, the J end lost 6 bases, and 17 bases lay between the germline ends. Germline lookup yields CDR1 MNHNS and CDR2 SASEGT. The CDR3 consists of 14 residues. The CDR3 loop reads CASEGGGGGNIQYF. The CDR3 DNA follows: TGTGCCAGCGAGGGAGGCGGAGGTGGAAACATTCAGTACTTC.

The rearrangement joins TRBV6-5 to TRBJ2-2; TRBD1 agrees at 9 bases. The CDR3 length is 15 residues. With 6 bases clipped from V and 2 bases from J, the junction kept 4 bases outside the gene matches. The germline V gene has CDR1 MNHEY and CDR2 SVGAGI. The CDR3 region is CASSYTGGNTGELFF. The CDR3, as DNA: TGTGCCAGCAGCTACACAGGGGGCAACACCGGGGAGCTGTTTTTT.